This T cell receptor (beta chain) was identified in a study of shared T cell receptors in the human thymus. V was shortened by 0 bases and J by 5 bases, with 16 bases between the two germline ends. The germline V gene has CDR1 SGHDN and CDR2 FVKESK. The CDR3 extends over 16 amino acids. Sequenced by immunoSEQ multiplex PCR; TCRdb stores in-frame clones only, minus some. The sample gives hundreds of thousands of clones, about 90% of which show up once; approximately 0.0097% is in the top ten. The same sample was also studied in work on human thymus T cells.

This sequence was found in a boy in the first two years of life with a congenital heart defect. Sequenced input: thymocytes. The V call is TRBV14, the J call TRBJ1-2; D is possibly TRBD1 (6 bases). CDR3 sequence: CASSQERAGVGYGYTF. The CDR3 DNA reads TGTGCCAGCAGCCAAGAACGGGCAGGGGTTGGATATGGCTACACCTTC.